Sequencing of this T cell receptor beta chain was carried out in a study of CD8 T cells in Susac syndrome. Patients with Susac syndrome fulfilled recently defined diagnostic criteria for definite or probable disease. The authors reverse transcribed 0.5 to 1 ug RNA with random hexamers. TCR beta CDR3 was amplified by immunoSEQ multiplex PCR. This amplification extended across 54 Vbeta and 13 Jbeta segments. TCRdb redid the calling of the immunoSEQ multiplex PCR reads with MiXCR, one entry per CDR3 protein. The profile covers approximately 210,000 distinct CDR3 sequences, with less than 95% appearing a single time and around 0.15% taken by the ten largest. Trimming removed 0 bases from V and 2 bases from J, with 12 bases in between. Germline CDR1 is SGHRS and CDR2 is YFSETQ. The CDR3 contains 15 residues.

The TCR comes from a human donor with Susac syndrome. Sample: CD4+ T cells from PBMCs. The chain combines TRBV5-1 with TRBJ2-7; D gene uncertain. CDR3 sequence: CASSLEAAFTYEQYF. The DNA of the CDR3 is TGCGCCAGCAGCTTGGAGGCGGCTTTTACCTACGAGCAGTACTTC.